The following is a T cell receptor (beta chain) sequence with its context. As yet, its antigen is unknown. These data belong to a study of beta chain features in type 1 diabetes. Expressed TCRB transcripts were sequenced because the entire RNA isolate underwent reverse transcription. Assay used: immunoSEQ multiplex PCR; TCRdb lists only in-frame clones, some missing. Of 200,000 to 300,000 clones listed, about a tenth are singletons. Study-wide results and limits: The study found moderately but significantly shorter TCRB CDR3s in all four CD4+ subsets of Type 1 diabetes patients.

CDR1 MGHRA and CDR2 YSYEKL come from the germline V gene. This CDR3 has 16 amino acids. The V gene end was trimmed by 4 bases and the J gene end by 0 bases; junction bases not matched to a gene: 7. J is TRBJ2-3 and V is TRBV4-1, with TRBD2 matching 7 bases. The receptor comes from a man aged 25-45 years with type 1 diabetes. The specimen was naive CD4+ T cells from blood. CDR3 DNA sequence: TGCGCCAGCAGCCTGGGAGGGACTGCTAGCACAGATACGCAGTATTTT. This encodes CASSLGGTASTDTQYF.